This T cell receptor (beta chain) appears in the sequencing data of a study of regulatory T cells in long-lasting Graves disease. The study's findings and limits: Patients with persistent Graves' had lower TCR diversity than newly diagnosed patients.

Library construction for TCR beta used iRepertoire HTBI primers and Arm-PCR of CDR3 regions. TCRdb independently ran MiXCR on the multiplex PCR reads; one entry per CDR3 protein. Altogether a few hundred thousand distinct CDR3 sequences are present, 15% to 20% being singletons, with the ten largest covering roughly 15%. A word on this clonotype: The antigen is not known.

Time point described: newly diagnosed GD, antithyroid drugs for less than 3 months. Researchers made the TCR library from RNA that was extracted from PBMCs. Graves' disease diagnoses used American Thyroid Association guidelines. These same data were also listed under a study on T cells in Graves' hyperthyroidism and ophthalmopathy. That report adds: During a first-round RT-PCR of the TCR CDR3, the HTBI primer set was used.

The sequence derives from a woman between 25 and 40 years old with Graves disease. The specimen was peripheral blood mononuclear cells (PBMCs), collected at new diagnosis, from a patient treated with antithyroid drugs.

The CDR3 nucleotides are TGTGCCAGCAGCCACAAACAGGGAGTCAAAAACATTCAGTACTTC. It codes for CASSHKQGVKNIQYF. The V gene is TRBV5-4, the J gene TRBJ2-4, with D possibly matching TRBD1 (6 bases). CDR3 length: 15 residues. Germline CDR1 and CDR2: SGHNT and YYREEE (reference sequence). The ends were cut back, 4 bases at V and 3 bases at J, with 14 bases in the middle. The full variable domain, completed using reference TRBV5-4 and TRBJ2-4, is ETGVTQSPTHLIKTRGQQVTLRCSSQSGHNTVSWYQQALGQGPQFIFQYYREEENGRGNFPPRFSGLQFPNYSSELNVNALELDDSALYLCASSHKQGVKNIQYFGAGTRLSVL.